Reported below is one TCR beta chain. Documented time point: peripheral blood 6 weeks after treatment start. These data originate in a study of PD-L1 blockade in urothelial cancer. Study background: Samples of blood were analyzed 3 weeks (second dose) and 6 weeks after treatment start. Per blood sample, T cells had a median of roughly 150,000.

Clones were read by immunoSEQ multiplex PCR, and TCRdb kept only the in-frame ones, dropping some. The data contain roughly 100,000 clones, 75% to 90% of them singletons. Trimming took 1 base from V and 8 from J, leaving 17 bases between them. From germline, CDR1 is SEHNR and CDR2 FQNEAQ (reference sequence). CDR3 length equals 15 residues. V gene TRBV7-9 combines with J gene TRBJ1-2; D perhaps matches TRBD1 (5 bases). This receptor was identified in a man between 65 and 85 years old with urothelial cancer. The source material was PBMCs, sampled around atezolizumab (anti-PD-L1) treatment. CDR3 in amino acids: CASSLEGEGRGGYTF. For the CDR3, the DNA is TGTGCCAGCAGCTTAGAAGGGGAGGGGAGAGGCGGCTACACCTTC.